One and the same sample provided the 14 T cell receptor beta chains below, sequenced in a study of regulatory T cells in long-lasting Graves disease. Sample time point: newly diagnosed GD, antithyroid drugs for less than 3 months. From PBMCs, RNA was extracted and then used to make the TCR library. According to the study, TCR beta libraries were built with iRepertoire HTBI primers and CDR3-region Arm-PCR. TCRdb analysed the multiplex PCR reads with MiXCR anew, one entry per CDR3 protein. The table records 400,000 to 450,000 distinct CDR3 sequences, about 15% of them present only once. The data also belong to a second study, concerning T cells in Graves' hyperthyroidism and ophthalmopathy.

The specimen comprised peripheral blood mononuclear cells (PBMCs), sampled at new diagnosis, from a patient treated with antithyroid drugs. The receptors were sampled from a woman between 25 and 40 years old with Graves disease.

The chain carries TRBV6-1 and TRBJ1-2; D perhaps matches TRBD1 (5 bases). The CDR3 length is 14 residues. V dropped 6 bases and J dropped 4 bases, with 15 bases sitting between them. Germline assignment: CDR1 MNHNS and CDR2 SASEGT. This CDR3 is CASRTFDGTYGYTF. DNA for the CDR3: TGTGCCAGCAGGACCTTCGACGGGACCTATGGCTACACCTTC.

This clonotype was recorded a few times. J is TRBJ2-2 and V is TRBV5-1, with TRBD1 matching 8 bases. The CDR3 totals 15 residues. Germline V CDR1 and CDR2: SGHRS, YFSETQ. The ends lost 6 bases at V and 3 bases at J; junction bases unmatched: 7. The CDR3 nucleotides are TGCGCCAGCACCGGACAGGGAGGAGACACCGGGGAGCTGTTTTTT. Protein sequence: CASTGQGGDTGELFF.

The chain has TRBV5-1 and TRBJ2-3; tentative D call: TRBD2 (6 bases). The CDR3 is 15 amino acids. V lost 7 bases and J 4 bases, leaving 19 bases between the germline ends. Per germline, CDR1 SGHRS and CDR2 YFSETQ. CDR3 DNA: TGCGCCAGCGGAGAGGAGGGGTGGGGACCAGATACGCAGTATTTT. It codes for CASGEEGWGPDTQYF. Together with reference TRBV5-1 and TRBJ2-3, the CDR3 gives the full variable domain: KAGVTQTPRYLIKTRGQQVTLSCSPISGHRSVSWYQQTPGQGLQFLFEYFSETQRNKGNFPGRFSGRQFSNSRSEMNVSTLELGDSALYLCASGEEGWGPDTQYFGPGTRLTVL.

This clonotype showed up many times. The V and J genes are TRBV5-8 and TRBJ2-1, with TRBD2 matching 11 bases. The trim removed 3 bases at V and 0 bases at J, leaving 5 bases unmatched. The CDR3 spans 17 residues. Germline-derived CDR1 and CDR2 are SGHTS and YDEGEE. CDR3 in amino acids: CASSYPSGRSSYNEQFF. DNA for the CDR3: TGTGCCAGCAGCTATCCTAGCGGGAGGAGCTCCTACAATGAGCAGTTCTTC.

The V gene is TRBV4-1, the J gene TRBJ1-6; D is possibly TRBD1 (5 bases). CDR1 MGHRA and CDR2 YSYEKL come from the germline V gene. The CDR3 extends over 16 amino acids. V was pared by 3 bases and J by 9 bases, with 18 bases between. The CDR3: CASSHVGQGVGSPLHF. The CDR3 nucleotides are TGCGCCAGCAGCCACGTTGGGCAAGGGGTGGGTTCACCCCTCCACTTT.

The sample holds many counts of this clonotype. The V gene is TRBV30, the J gene TRBJ2-5; D call uncertain. Germline CDR1 GTSNPN, CDR2 SVGIG (reference sequence). This CDR3 is built from 12 residues. V lost 0 bases and J lost 5, with 7 bases in between. The CDR3 protein is CAWSVGWETQYF. The CDR3 bases are TGTGCCTGGAGTGTAGGGTGGGAGACCCAGTACTTC.

In its sample, this clonotype was seen many times. The chain uses TRBV28 and TRBJ2-7, with TRBD1 matching over 7 bases. Germline V gene lookup returns CDR1 MDHEN and CDR2 SYDVKM. V gave up 5 bases and J gave up 2 bases; unmatched junction bases: 6. CDR3 length: 14 amino acids. The CDR3 DNA follows: TGTGCCAGCAGTCCAGGACAGGAAACCTACGAGCAGTACTTC. Protein: CASSPGQETYEQYF.

This clonotype was seen ten or more times. The chain recombines TRBV6-1 with TRBJ2-7; 9 bases align to TRBD1. The CDR3 covers 15 residues. The junction had 8 bases not matched to a gene; V was cut back by 6 bases and J by 2 bases. From germline, CDR1 is MNHNS and CDR2 SASEGT. CDR3 in amino acids: CASSDVGTGPYEQYF. The CDR3 coding sequence is TGTGCCAGCAGCGATGTGGGGACAGGGCCCTACGAGCAGTACTTC.

This clonotype was seen many times. Germline and junction disagree at one end, which may indicate a read error. This chain uses TRBV5-1 with TRBJ2-7; D ambiguous. The CDR3 spans 12 residues. Germline V gives CDR1 SGHRS, CDR2 YFSETQ. The CDR3: CASTSGSYEQYF. DNA for the CDR3: TGTGCCAGCACTTCGGGCTCCTACGAGCAGTACTTC.

The genes are TRBV5-6 and TRBJ2-1; D is ambiguous. V was shortened by 3 bases and J by 5 bases, with 6 bases between the two germline ends. This CDR3 is 12 amino acids long. Germline V lookup: CDR1 SGHDT, CDR2 YYEEEE. CDR3 nucleotides: TGTGCCAGCAGCTCATTTGACAATGAGCAGTTCTTC. The encoded protein is CASSSFDNEQFF. The full variable domain, its missing parts supplied by reference TRBV5-6 and TRBJ2-1, is DAGVTQSPTHLIKTRGQQVTLRCSPKSGHDTVSWYQQALGQGPQFIFQYYEEEERQRGNFPDRFSGHQFPNYSSELNVNALLLGDSALYLCASSSFDNEQFFGPGTRLTVL.

V and J are TRBV5-1 and TRBJ1-2; 7 positions agree with TRBD1. The CDR3 is 14 residues long. The germline CDR1 and CDR2 sequences are SGHRS and YFSETQ. The V gene end was trimmed by 4 bases and the J gene end by 4 bases; junction bases not matched to a gene: 7. DNA of the CDR3: TGCGCCAGCAGCCCTGGACAGGTGGCCTATGGCTACACCTTC. Translating gives CASSPGQVAYGYTF.

V is TRBV2 and J is TRBJ1-5, with D possibly matching TRBD1 (6 bases). V lost 8 bases, J lost 1 base, and 9 bases lay in between. Looked up from germline, CDR1 is SNHLY and CDR2 is FYNNEI. This CDR3 contains 13 residues. CDR3 coding DNA: TGTGCCAGCGCCGACAGGAGCAATCAGCCCCAGCATTTT. Translating it yields CASADRSNQPQHF.

This clonotype was recorded at least ten times. The chain is built from TRBV28 and TRBJ2-5, with a weak D call TRBD1 (6 bases). Deletions cut 4 bases from V and 0 bases from J, with 9 bases between. The CDR3 sequence is 14 residues long. Germline V gene lookup returns CDR1 MDHEN and CDR2 SYDVKM. CDR3 coding DNA: TGTGCCAGCAGTTCCGGGGACAACCAAGAGACCCAGTACTTC. Amino acid sequence: CASSSGDNQETQYF.

This clonotype has ten or more counts. V and J are TRBV24-1 and TRBJ1-1; tentative D call: TRBD1 (5 bases). The CDR3 extends over 11 amino acids. Trimming pared 7 bases from V and 7 bases from J, leaving 9 bases between. In germline, CDR1 is KGHDR, CDR2 SFDVKD. CDR3 sequence (DNA): TGTGCCACCAGGAGGGACGGTGAAGCTTTCTTT. Protein sequence: CATRRDGEAFF.